In this sample, the clone carrying this TCR beta chain turned up a few times. Its antigen remains unidentified. The V end was cut by 7 bases, the J end by 5 bases, with 14 bases between. The V gene's germline CDR1 is SEHNR and CDR2 FQNEAQ (reference sequence). This CDR3 is 13 amino acids long. Each CDR3 protein gets one entry after TCRdb re-called the reads with MiXCR. This table holds 640,000 or so distinct CDR3 sequences, about 30% found once. These data come from a study of T cell repertoires in cytomegalovirus infection. As for the study in general: Both recently identified HLA-C-restricted and well-studied HLA-B-restricted CMV epitopes were used in the study. CMV infection and matching HLA type were both indicated by public TCR beta signatures.

Study-level results: The cumulative frequency of public TCR beta families distinguished individuals who carried CMV together with the relevant HLA. Clonotype analysis showed dominance of the ex vivo response by HLA-C-restricted CMV-specific TCR beta clonotypes.

The V gene is TRBV7-9, the J gene TRBJ1-1; D is possibly TRBD1 (5 bases). The TCR comes from a human donor in good health (CMV status not recorded). Some clones in this sample may be carry-over from other donors' samples. Specimen: cultured PBMCs, collected from culture after CMV antigen stimulation. The CDR3, as DNA: TGTGCCAGCAACCCAAGCGGGGGGACTGAAGCTTTCTTT. Its translation: CASNPSGGTEAFF.